These 18 T cell receptor beta chains came from one sample sequenced in a study of beta chain features in type 1 diabetes. Reverse transcribing all isolated RNA meant expressed TCRB transcripts were sequenced. Sequenced by immunoSEQ multiplex PCR; TCRdb stores in-frame clones only, minus some. The profile shows about 340,000 clones, approximately 8.2% of them singletons. The specimen was central memory CD4+ T cells from blood. The receptor set was obtained from a young woman in good health.

The genes are TRBV4-3 and TRBJ2-4; 7 bases match TRBD2. In germline, CDR1 is LGHNA, CDR2 YSLEER. CDR3 size: 14 residues. The ends lost 7 bases at V and 8 bases at J; junction bases unmatched: 11. CDR3 loop: CASTRRGSSDIQYF. As DNA, the CDR3 is TGCGCCAGCACTCGGCGCGGGAGTTCGGACATTCAGTACTTC.

The genes are TRBV6-5 and TRBJ1-5; D perhaps matches TRBD1 (6 bases). The germline V gene encodes CDR1 MNHEY and CDR2 SVGAGI. The CDR3 loop spans 13 amino acids. Trimming pared 10 bases from V and 6 bases from J, leaving 16 bases between. The CDR3 loop is CATQAGGGQPQHF. The CDR3 bases are TGTGCCACTCAGGCAGGAGGGGGTCAGCCCCAGCATTTT.

This clone has only a few counts. The CDR3 nucleotides read TGTGCCAGCTCAACGTGGAGCACAGATACGCAGTATTTT. It is translated as CASSTWSTDTQYF. This chain uses TRBV18 with TRBJ2-3; no firm D call. CDR1 and CDR2 (germline): KGHSH, LQKENI. This CDR3 has 13 residues. V was pared by 5 bases and J by 0 bases, with 6 bases between.

The chain links TRBV7-9 to TRBJ2-7, with a tentative D call TRBD2 (5 bases). Germline V gene sequence: CDR1 SEHNR, CDR2 FQNEAQ (reference sequence). The CDR3 totals 13 residues. Deletions cut 1 base from V and 12 bases from J, with 16 bases between. Here the CDR3 reads CASSLGLGVEVYF. In DNA, the CDR3 is TGTGCCAGCAGCTTAGGCCTCGGGGTAGAGGTGTACTTC.

The chain is built from TRBV11-1 and TRBJ1-1; perhaps TRBD1 as D (6 bases). The V end lost 3 bases, the J end lost 8 bases, and 13 bases lay between the germline ends. This CDR3 is 13 amino acids long. Germline CDR1 reads SGHAT; CDR2 reads FQDESV (reference sequence). The CDR3 spells CASSFTGLTEAFF. CDR3 DNA sequence: TGTGCCAGCAGCTTCACAGGGTTAACCGAAGCTTTCTTT.

This clone was detected a few times. The V gene is TRBV4-3, the J gene TRBJ1-4; D call uncertain. The CDR3 spans 13 residues. Germline-derived CDR1 and CDR2 are LGHNA and YSLEER. V was pared by 2 bases and J by 5 bases, with 6 bases between. The CDR3 is CASSQRRNEKLFF. CDR3 nucleotide sequence: TGCGCCAGCAGCCAACGGCGGAATGAAAAACTGTTTTTT.

This clone was observed a few times. V gene TRBV7-3 combines with J gene TRBJ2-1; 10 bases match TRBD2. The CDR3 sequence is 18 residues long. The ends lost 0 bases at V and 7 bases at J; junction bases unmatched: 12. CDR1 and CDR2 from the germline V gene are SGHTA and FQGTGA. CDR3 in DNA: TGTGCCAGCAGCTTAACACCGCAGAGCGGGAGGGCCGGGAATGAGCAGTTCTTC. Its translation is CASSLTPQSGRAGNEQFF.

This clone was seen only a few times. This chain connects TRBV6-5 to TRBJ1-1; D unclear. Germline CDR1 reads MNHEY; CDR2 reads SVGAGI. The CDR3 extends over 13 amino acids. V dropped 6 bases and J dropped 4 bases, with 12 bases sitting between them. CDR3 loop: CASSLRESTEAFF. The DNA for the CDR3 is TGTGCCAGCAGCCTGCGGGAGAGCACTGAAGCTTTCTTT.

In the case of this clone: Since a much larger clone is just one base distant, this may be a read error. Other DNA variants within this sample encode the same CDR3. V and J are TRBV4-3 and TRBJ2-3; D not resolved. V gave up 1 base and J gave up 1 base, with 3 bases separating them. The CDR3 runs to 13 residues. CDR1 LGHNA and CDR2 YSLEER come from the germline V gene. DNA of the CDR3: TGCGCCAGCAGCCAAGCAGGCACAGATACGCAGTATTTT. Its protein is CASSQAGTDTQYF.

The CDR3 is CSAARDYGYTF. The CDR3 DNA sequence: TGCAGTGCTGCCAGGGACTATGGCTACACCTTC. This rearrangement joins TRBV20-1 to TRBJ1-2, with D possibly being TRBD1 (5 bases). This CDR3 region has 11 residues. Germline CDR1 DFQATT, CDR2 SNEGSKA (reference sequence). V lost 5 bases and J 3 bases, leaving 7 bases between the germline ends.

In its sample, this clone was seen a few times. This rearrangement joins TRBV9 to TRBJ2-3; D may be TRBD2 (5 bases). CDR1 and CDR2 from the germline V gene are SGDLS and YYNGEE. This CDR3 spans 16 amino acids. The V gene lost 0 bases and the J gene lost 0 bases, with 11 bases spanning the gap. The CDR3 bases are TGTGCCAGCAGCGTAGGAGCGGACCCTAGCACAGATACGCAGTATTTT. Amino acids: CASSVGADPSTDTQYF.

The V gene is TRBV15, the J gene TRBJ2-1, with 11 bases fitting TRBD2. The length of the CDR3 is 16 residues. Germline CDR1 reads LNHNV; CDR2 reads YYDKDF (reference sequence). Germline trimming cut 4 bases from V and 8 bases from J; bases unmatched to any gene: 10. In DNA form, the CDR3 reads TGTGCCACCAGCACAGGACTAGCGGGTCAGGAACATGAGCAGTTCTTC. Amino acids: CATSTGLAGQEHEQFF.

V is TRBV10-3 and J is TRBJ1-1; D is perhaps TRBD1 (5 bases). The V end was cut by 7 bases, the J end by 1 base, with 13 bases between. CDR3 size: 14 residues. Germline V gene data show CDR1 as ENHRY and CDR2 as SYGVKD. CDR3 protein: CAIKNVGQNTEAFF. The CDR3 nucleotides are TGTGCCATCAAGAACGTCGGACAGAACACTGAAGCTTTCTTT.

The rearrangement links TRBV7-3 to TRBJ2-2, with a possible D match to TRBD2 (5 bases). Germline V lookup: CDR1 SGHTA, CDR2 FQGTGA. The length of the CDR3 is 14 residues. V lost 2 bases to trimming and J lost 8 bases, with 12 bases between them. The DNA of the CDR3 is TGTGCCAGCAGCTTAGGCCCCAGCGGAGGGGAGCTGTTTTTT. The encoded protein is CASSLGPSGGELFF.

This clone appeared a few times. The rearrangement joins TRBV29-1 to TRBJ2-3; the D is unclear. Germline values: CDR1 SQVTM, CDR2 ANQGSEA. The germline V and J ends were trimmed by 4 bases and 6 bases, with 11 bases remaining between them. The CDR3 runs 12 residues. CDR3 nucleotide sequence: TGCAGCGTTGCAGAAGACTCGGATACGCAGTATTTT. Translated, it gives CSVAEDSDTQYF.

The chain carries TRBV28 and TRBJ2-5, with a weak D call TRBD1 (6 bases). The germline V gene has CDR1 MDHEN and CDR2 SYDVKM. Trimming left V 3 bases short and J 4 bases short, with 18 bases between. This CDR3 spans 16 amino acids. The CDR3: CASSLWRGGNRETQYF. The CDR3 nucleotides read TGTGCCAGCAGTTTGTGGCGAGGGGGTAACAGAGAGACCCAGTACTTC.

This clone occurred many times. The V call is TRBV7-9, the J call TRBJ2-6; 7 bases line up with TRBD1. CDR1 and CDR2 from the germline V gene are SEHNR and FQNEAQ (reference sequence). This CDR3 is built from 17 residues. Germline trimming cut 3 bases from V and 2 bases from J; bases unmatched to any gene: 7. The CDR3 bases are TGTGCCAGCAGCTTTAGGACAGGTCGTACTGGGGCCAACGTCCTGACTTTC. The encoded protein is CASSFRTGRTGANVLTF.

The CDR3 spells CASSGSRDKGTGELFF. Here the CDR3 DNA reads TGTGCCAGCAGTGGCAGCAGGGATAAGGGCACCGGGGAGCTGTTTTTT. The rearrangement uses TRBV2 and TRBJ2-2, with D possibly matching TRBD1 (5 bases). CDR3 size: 16 residues. The V gene lost 4 bases and the J gene lost 4 bases, with 16 bases spanning the gap. Germline CDR1 and CDR2: SNHLY and FYNNEI.